This T cell receptor beta chain was identified in a study of T cells in Graves' hyperthyroidism and ophthalmopathy. With a duration under 2 months, the hyperthyroidism was newly diagnosed in patients aged 18 to 65. This clonotype was seen only a few times. TCR beta CDR3 region amplification was performed from RNA transcripts. First-round RT-PCR of the TCR CDR3 relied on the HTBI primer set. TCRdb fed the multiplex PCR reads into MiXCR, producing one record per CDR3 protein. This table holds about 740,000 distinct CDR3 sequences, 11% to 15% found once. In germline, CDR1 is MNHNS, CDR2 SASEGT. The CDR3 has 15 residues. J was trimmed by 12 bases and V by 3 bases; bases with no gene match: 13.

This chain uses TRBV6-1 with TRBJ2-7; 11 bases align to TRBD2. The specimen was blood. This receptor was identified in a woman between 18 and 29 years old with Graves' hyperthyroidism. The CDR3 coding sequence is TGTGCCAGCAGTGAGGGGACTAGCGGAGAGCGGGGTGGGTACTTC. This gives the protein CASSEGTSGERGGYF.